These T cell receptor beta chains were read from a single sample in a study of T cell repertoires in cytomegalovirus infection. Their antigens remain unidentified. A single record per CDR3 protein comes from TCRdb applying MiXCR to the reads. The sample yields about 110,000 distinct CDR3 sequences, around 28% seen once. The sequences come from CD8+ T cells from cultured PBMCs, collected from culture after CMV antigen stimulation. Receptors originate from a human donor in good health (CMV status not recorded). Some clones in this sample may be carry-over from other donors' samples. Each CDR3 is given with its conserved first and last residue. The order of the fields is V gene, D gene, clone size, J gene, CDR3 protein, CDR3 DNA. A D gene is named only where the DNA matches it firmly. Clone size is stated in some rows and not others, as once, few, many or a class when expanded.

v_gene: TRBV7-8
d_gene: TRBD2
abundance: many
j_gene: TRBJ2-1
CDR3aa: CASSVPMGTSGHALYNEQFF
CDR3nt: TGTGCCAGCAGCGTACCTATGGGGACTAGCGGTCATGCGCTGTACAATGAGCAGTTCTTC

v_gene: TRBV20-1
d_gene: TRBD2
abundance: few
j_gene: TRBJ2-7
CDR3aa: CSARDLAGGNYEQYF
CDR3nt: TGCAGTGCTAGAGATCTAGCGGGGGGGAATTACGAGCAGTACTTC

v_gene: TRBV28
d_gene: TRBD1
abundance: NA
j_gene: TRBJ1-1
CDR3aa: CASSFRGLKIQAFF
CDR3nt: TGTGCCAGCAGTTTCAGGGGGCTCAAGATCCAAGCTTTCTTT

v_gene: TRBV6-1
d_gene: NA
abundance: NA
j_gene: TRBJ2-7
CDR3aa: CASSPPTGIYEQYF
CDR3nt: TGTGCCAGCAGTCCCCCCACAGGTATTTACGAGCAGTACTTC

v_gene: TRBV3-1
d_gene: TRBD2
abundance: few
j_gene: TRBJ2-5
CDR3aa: CASSPGLAHLTQYF
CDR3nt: TGTGCCAGCAGCCCAGGACTAGCCCACCTAACCCAGTACTTC

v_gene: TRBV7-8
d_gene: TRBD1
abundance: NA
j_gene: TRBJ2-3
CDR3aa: CASSQGTGSTDTQYF
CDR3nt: TGTGCCAGCAGCCAAGGGACAGGGAGCACAGATACGCAGTATTTT

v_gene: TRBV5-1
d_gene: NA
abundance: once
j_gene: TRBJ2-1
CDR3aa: CASSLVAAANNEQCF
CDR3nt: TGCGCCAGCAGCTTGGTAGCGGCGGCCAACAATGAGCAGTGCTTC

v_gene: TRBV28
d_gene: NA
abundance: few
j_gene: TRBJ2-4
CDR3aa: CASSLPPGGGVDIQYF
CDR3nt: TGTGCCAGCAGTTTACCCCCGGGGGGCGGGGTGGACATTCAGTACTTC

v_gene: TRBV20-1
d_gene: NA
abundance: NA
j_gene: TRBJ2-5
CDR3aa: CSARREGASGYQETQYF
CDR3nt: TGCAGTGCTAGACGGGAGGGGGCTAGCGGGTACCAAGAGACCCAGTACTTC

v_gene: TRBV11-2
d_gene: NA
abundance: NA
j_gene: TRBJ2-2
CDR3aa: CASSLGPAGEETGELFF
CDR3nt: TGTGCCAGCAGCTTAGGGCCAGCCGGGGAGGAAACCGGGGAGCTGTTTTTT

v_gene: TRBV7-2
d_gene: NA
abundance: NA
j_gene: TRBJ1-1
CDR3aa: CASRGWTEAFF
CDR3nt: TGTGCCAGCCGCGGGTGGACTGAAGCTTTCTTT

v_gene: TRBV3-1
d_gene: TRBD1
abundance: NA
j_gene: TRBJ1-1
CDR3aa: CASSQDWTGGGFNTEAFF
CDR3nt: TGTGCCAGCAGCCAAGATTGGACAGGGGGAGGGTTCAACACTGAAGCTTTCTTT

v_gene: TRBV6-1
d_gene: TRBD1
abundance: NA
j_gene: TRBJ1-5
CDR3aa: CASSEGGQGSQPQHF
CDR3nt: TGTGCCAGCAGTGAAGGGGGACAGGGTAGTCAGCCCCAGCATTTT

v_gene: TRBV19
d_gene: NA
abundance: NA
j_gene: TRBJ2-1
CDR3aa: CASSISLGDASYNEQFF
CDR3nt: TGTGCCAGTAGTATATCCTTAGGGGACGCATCCTACAATGAGCAGTTCTTC

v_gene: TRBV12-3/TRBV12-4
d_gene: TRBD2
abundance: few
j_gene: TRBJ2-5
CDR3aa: CASSPGLAGWETQYF
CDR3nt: TGTGCCAGCAGCCCGGGACTAGCGGGGTGGGAGACCCAGTACTTC

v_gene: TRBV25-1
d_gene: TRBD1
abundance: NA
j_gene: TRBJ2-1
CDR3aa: CASSGTGGRSSYNEQFF
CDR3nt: TGTGCCAGCAGTGGGACAGGGGGGAGGAGCTCCTACAATGAGCAGTTCTTC

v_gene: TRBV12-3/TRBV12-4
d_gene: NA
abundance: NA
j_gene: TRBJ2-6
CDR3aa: CASSSTSGANVLTF
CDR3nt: TGTGCCAGCAGTTCGACTTCTGGGGCCAACGTCCTGACTTTC

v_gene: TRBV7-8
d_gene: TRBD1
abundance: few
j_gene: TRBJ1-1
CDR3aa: CASSFGTGGRTEAFF
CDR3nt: TGTGCCAGCAGCTTCGGGACAGGGGGGAGGACTGAAGCTTTCTTT

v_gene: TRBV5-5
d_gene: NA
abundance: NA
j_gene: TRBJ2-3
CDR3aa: CASSLDLAGAVTDTQYF
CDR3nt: TGTGCCAGCAGCTTGGATTTAGCAGGGGCCGTAACAGATACGCAGTATTTT

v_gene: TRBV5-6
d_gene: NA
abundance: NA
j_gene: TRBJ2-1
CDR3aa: CASSQKSTGYNEQFF
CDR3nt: TGTGCCAGCAGCCAAAAATCTACAGGCTACAATGAGCAGTTCTTC

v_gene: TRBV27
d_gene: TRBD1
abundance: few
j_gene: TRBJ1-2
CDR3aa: CASSLTGGGGYTF
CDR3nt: TGTGCCAGCAGTTTGACAGGGGGTGGTGGCTACACCTTC

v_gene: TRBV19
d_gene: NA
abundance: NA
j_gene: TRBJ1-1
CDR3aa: CASSIGSRSNTEAFF
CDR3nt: TGTGCCAGTAGTATCGGGTCCAGGTCGAACACTGAAGCTTTCTTT

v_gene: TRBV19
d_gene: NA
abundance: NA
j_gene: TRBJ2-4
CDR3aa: CASSKTWGLAKNIQYF
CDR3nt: TGTGCCAGTAGTAAGACCTGGGGCCTAGCCAAAAACATTCAGTACTTC

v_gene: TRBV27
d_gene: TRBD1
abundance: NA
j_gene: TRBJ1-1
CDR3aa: CASSPGQDVTEAFF
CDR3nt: TGTGCCAGCAGTCCCGGACAGGATGTCACTGAAGCTTTCTTT

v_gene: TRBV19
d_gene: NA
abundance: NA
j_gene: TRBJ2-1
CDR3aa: CASSTGYSYNEQFF
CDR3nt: TGTGCCAGTAGTACAGGTTACTCCTACAATGAGCAGTTCTTC

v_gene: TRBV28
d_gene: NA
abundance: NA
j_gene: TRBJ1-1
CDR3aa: CASSFGPENTEAFF
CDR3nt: TGTGCCAGCAGTTTCGGTCCGGAGAACACTGAAGCTTTCTTT

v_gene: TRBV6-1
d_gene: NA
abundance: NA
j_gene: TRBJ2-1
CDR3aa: CASSTPRGWGRSYNEQFF
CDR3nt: TGTGCCAGCAGTACCCCTCGAGGCTGGGGGAGGTCCTACAATGAGCAGTTCTTC

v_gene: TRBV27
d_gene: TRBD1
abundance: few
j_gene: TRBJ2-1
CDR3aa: CATSGGQGDNEQFF
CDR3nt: TGTGCCACCTCAGGGGGACAGGGGGACAATGAGCAGTTCTTC

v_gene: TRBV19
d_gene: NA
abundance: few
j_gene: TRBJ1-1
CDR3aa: CASSISRTGNTEAFF
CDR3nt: TGTGCCAGTAGTATATCAAGAACAGGGAACACTGAAGCTTTCTTT

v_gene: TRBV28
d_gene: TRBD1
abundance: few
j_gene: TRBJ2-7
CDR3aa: CASRTLQGSREQYF
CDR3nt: TGTGCCAGCAGGACCCTACAGGGGTCTCGCGAGCAGTACTTC

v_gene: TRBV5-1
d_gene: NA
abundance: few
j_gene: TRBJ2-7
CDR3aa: CASSLAPSYEQYF
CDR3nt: TGCGCCAGCAGCTTGGCGCCCTCCTACGAGCAGTACTTC

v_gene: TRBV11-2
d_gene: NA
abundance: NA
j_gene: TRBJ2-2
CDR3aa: CASSFLAQTGELFF
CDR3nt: TGTGCCAGCAGCTTTTTGGCGCAAACCGGGGAGCTGTTTTTT

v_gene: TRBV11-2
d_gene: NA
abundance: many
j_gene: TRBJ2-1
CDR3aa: CASSAWLGGGGALGDEQFF
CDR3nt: TGTGCCAGCAGCGCCTGGTTGGGGGGAGGGGGGGCCCTTGGGGATGAGCAGTTCTTC

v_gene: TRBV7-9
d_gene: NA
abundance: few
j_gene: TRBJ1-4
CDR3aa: CASSPRGPEKLFF
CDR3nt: TGTGCCAGCAGCCCCCGGGGGCCCGAAAAACTGTTTTTT

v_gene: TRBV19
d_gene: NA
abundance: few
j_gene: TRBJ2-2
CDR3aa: CASTTSSGELFF
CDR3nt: TGTGCCAGTACTACTTCCTCCGGGGAGCTGTTTTTT

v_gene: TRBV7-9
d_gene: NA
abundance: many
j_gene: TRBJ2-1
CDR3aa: CASSLRTGIDSYNEQFF
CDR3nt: TGTGCCAGCAGCTTACGTACAGGGATCGACTCCTACAATGAGCAGTTCTTC

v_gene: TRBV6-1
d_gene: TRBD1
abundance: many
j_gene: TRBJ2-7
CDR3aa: CASTTDRGLGYEQYF
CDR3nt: TGTGCCAGCACTACCGACAGGGGGCTCGGCTACGAGCAGTACTTC

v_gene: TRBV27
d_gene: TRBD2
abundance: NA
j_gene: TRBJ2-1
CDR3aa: CASSLTSGGAVAYNEQFF
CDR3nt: TGTGCCAGCAGTTTGACTAGCGGGGGGGCCGTCGCCTACAATGAGCAGTTCTTC

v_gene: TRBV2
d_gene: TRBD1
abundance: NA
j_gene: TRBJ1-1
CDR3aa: CTSSEEDRVNTEAFF
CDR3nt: TGTACCAGCAGTGAAGAGGACAGGGTGAACACTGAAGCTTTCTTT

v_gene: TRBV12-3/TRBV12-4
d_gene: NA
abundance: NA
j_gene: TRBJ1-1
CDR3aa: CASSPGTVDVEAFF
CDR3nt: TGTGCCAGCAGCCCAGGGACGGTTGATGTGGAAGCTTTCTTT

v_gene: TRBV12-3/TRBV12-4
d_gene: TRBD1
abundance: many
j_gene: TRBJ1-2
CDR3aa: CASSANLGGGGHGYTF
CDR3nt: TGTGCCAGCAGTGCCAACCTGGGAGGGGGCGGTCATGGCTACACCTTC

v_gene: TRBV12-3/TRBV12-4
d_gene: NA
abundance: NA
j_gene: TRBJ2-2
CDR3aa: CASSAGTHTGELFF
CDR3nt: TGTGCCAGCAGCGCCGGGACACACACCGGGGAGCTGTTTTTT

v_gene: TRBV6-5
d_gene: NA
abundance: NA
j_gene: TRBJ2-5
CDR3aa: CASGALMGAGETQYF
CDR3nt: TGTGCCAGCGGAGCCTTGATGGGGGCAGGCGAGACCCAGTACTTC

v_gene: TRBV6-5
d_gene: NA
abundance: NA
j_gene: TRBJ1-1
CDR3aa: CASSVAWYTEAFF
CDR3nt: TGTGCCAGCAGTGTCGCATGGTATACTGAAGCTTTCTTT

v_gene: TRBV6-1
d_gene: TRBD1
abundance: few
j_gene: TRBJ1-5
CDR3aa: CASSERGTGGYGNQPQHF
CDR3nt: TGTGCCAGCAGTGAACGCGGGACAGGGGGCTATGGCAATCAGCCCCAGCATTTT